This T cell receptor (beta chain) came from a study of cytomegalovirus exposure and HLA in healthy donors. Broader study findings: Accurate prediction of most subjects' HLA-A and HLA-B alleles from TCR beta sequences was reported.

This clone was seen only a few times. Its cognate antigen is unknown. At one of its ends the junction is not consistent with the germline gene, which may arise from a read error. Researchers ran the PCR with 60 Vbeta and 13 Jbeta primers. Some clones are missing from TCRdb's copy, which holds only in-frame ones; the method was immunoSEQ multiplex PCR. In the table there are approximately 150,000 clones, 79% of which are singletons. This CDR3 contains 16 residues. CDR1 and CDR2 from the germline V gene are MNHNS and SASEGT. The origin of this receptor is a man aged 35-49 years in good health and CMV-seronegative. The sequenced material came from PBMCs. This sequence joins TRBV6-1 and TRBJ2-4; D may be TRBD2 (6 bases). For the CDR3, the DNA is TGTGCCAGCAGTGAAGGAAGGCTACTAGCCAAAAACAGTCAGTACTTC. Its protein is CASSEGRLLAKNSQYF.